This T cell receptor (beta chain) was captured in a study of OX40 agonist ivuxolimab in advanced cancers. For the study in its entirety: Ivuxolimab was a fully human IgG2 agonistic monoclonal antibody targeting the costimulatory receptor OX40 (CD134). The dose-escalation cohort was approximately 83% male with a mean age of around 64 years, ranging from roughly 23 to 85. Three dose-escalation patients achieved partial responses, one with hepatocellular carcinoma and two with cutaneous melanoma. Peripheral TCRbeta sequencing aimed to test whether ivuxolimab altered TCR sequence diversity and caused clonal T-cell expansion. Intravenous ivuxolimab was administered to patients every 2 weeks at six dose levels: 0.01, 0.1, 0.3, 1.5, 3 and 10 mg/kg. Patients were allowed to have had prior anti-PD-1, anti-PD-L1 or anti-CTLA-4 therapy, and around two fifths of the dose-escalation patients had been treated with checkpoint inhibitors. The monotherapy dose-escalation portion (N ≈ 50 patients) of the phase I ivuxolimab trial is reported in the paper. Of the roughly 52 dose-escalation patients, hepatocellular carcinoma was present in approximately 20, melanoma in roughly 15, renal cell carcinoma in 9 and head and neck cancer in 9. Broader findings and caveats from the paper: In the 0.1-3.0 mg/kg groups, partial responders were among the patients with the lowest normalized peripheral clonal expansion, particularly in CD8+ T cells. Low levels of normalized T-cell clonal expansion were also seen in some patients who did not respond. After ivuxolimab, CD8+ T cells had more expanded clones than CD4+ T cells on average. At doses of 0.1 to 3.0 mg/kg, clonal expansion of both CD4+ and CD8+ T cells in blood was seen between baseline and week 6. Antigen specificity was not determined for the clonally expanded peripheral T cells.

To sequence the TCRbeta CDR3 region, genomic DNA was isolated from the sorted cells. The immunoSEQ Assay was used to sequence the TCRbeta CDR3 regions. TCRdb limited this immuneACCESS table to in-frame rearrangements with V and J called. A share of clones is missing; checked studies link under half to unresolved V genes, and the rest is unexplained. Counted in this sample were tens of thousands of clones; roughly 82% of them appeared once. 21% of the sample comes from the top ten. Patients with autoimmune disease history or receiving systemic immunosuppression were excluded from the trial. In every dose cohort, peripheral blood was drawn for TCR sequencing at baseline, cycle 4 day 1, and cycle 7 day 1. Samples came from an open-label, multicenter, first-in-human phase I dose-escalation trial of ivuxolimab. Adults with locally advanced or metastatic melanoma, renal cell carcinoma, hepatocellular carcinoma or head and neck squamous cell carcinoma were enrolled in the trial. Before TCR sequencing, CD4+ T cells and CD8+ T cells were sorted from peripheral blood as separate populations.

The germline V gene supplies CDR1 SGHTS and CDR2 YDEGEE. The CDR3 sequence holds 15 residues, the cysteine and phenylalanine included. Solely the CDR3 DNA is kept, with 45 bases framed from the first base. V is reduced by 0 bases and J by 2 bases, leaving a spacing of 12 bases between them. For this clone: No cognate antigen has been identified for it. No quality values exist for individual bases; no much larger clone is one base distant.

This receptor was identified in an adult with an advanced solid tumor such as melanoma, head and neck, liver or kidney cancer. This receptor chain uses TRBV5-8 and TRBJ2-7, with the D segment identity uncertain. The sequencing used CD4+ or CD8+ T cells sorted from blood, collected in a trial of the OX40 agonist ivuxolimab. The CDR3 region: CASSLGPVGAYEQYF. In nucleotide form, the sequence is TGTGCCAGCAGCTTGGGGCCAGTCGGAGCCTACGAGCAGTACTTC.